The rows below give T cell receptor beta chains drawn from one sample of a study of CD8 T cells in Susac syndrome. In TCRdb, the immunoSEQ multiplex PCR reads were re-called with MiXCR into one record per CDR3 protein. The table has about 110,000 distinct CDR3 sequences, approximately 93% seen once. The specimen was CD8+ T cells from PBMCs. The source of these receptors is a human donor with Susac syndrome. CDR3s include the opening cysteine and the closing phenylalanine or tryptophan. The order of the fields is V gene, J gene, D gene, clone size, CDR3 DNA, CDR3 protein. D genes are given only for firm matches. Clone sizes are given selectively: once, few, many, or a class where the clone is expanded.

TRBV4-2	TRBJ2-2	.	.	TGTGCCAGCAGCCCTGACTGGGGCGGGGAGCTGTTTTTT	CASSPDWGGELFF
TRBV7-8	TRBJ2-3	TRBD1	.	TGTGCCAGCAGCTTAGCCGGGACAGGGGACACAGATACGCAGTATTTT	CASSLAGTGDTDTQYF
TRBV12-5	TRBJ2-7	.	.	TGTGCTAGTGGCAACAACGTCGAGCAGTACTTC	CASGNNVEQYF
TRBV5-1	TRBJ1-1	.	.	TGCGCCAGCAGCTTGGCACGCGGCGCTGAAGCTTTCTTT	CASSLARGAEAFF
TRBV12-3/TRBV12-4	TRBJ1-1	TRBD1	.	TGTGCCAGCAGTTACCCACAGGGGAGGGATACTGAAGCTTTCTTT	CASSYPQGRDTEAFF
TRBV7-9	TRBJ1-4	TRBD1	.	TGTGCCAGCAGCTCAGGGGGCAGGAATGAAAAACTGTTTTTT	CASSSGGRNEKLFF
TRBV7-6	TRBJ2-2	TRBD2	.	TGTGCCAGCAGCTTAAACGGCGGGGGCACCGGGGAGCTGTTTTTT	CASSLNGGGTGELFF
TRBV5-1	TRBJ2-3	.	.	TGCGCCAGCAAAGGTGGGGGGCCCACAGATACGCAGTATTTT	CASKGGGPTDTQYF
TRBV13	TRBJ1-6	TRBD1	few	TGTGCCAGCAGCTCCGGGACAGGGAATTCACCCCTCCACTTT	CASSSGTGNSPLHF
TRBV3-1	TRBJ1-2	.	.	TGTGCCAGCAGCCAATTGGACTATGGCTACACCTTC	CASSQLDYGYTF
TRBV29-1	TRBJ2-2	.	.	TGCAGCGTTGGGACGCGCTCAGGCGCCGGGGAGCTGTTTTTT	CSVGTRSGAGELFF
TRBV5-6	TRBJ1-2	.	.	TGTGCCAGCAGCATGGGCCGGAACTATGGCTACACCTTC	CASSMGRNYGYTF
TRBV3-1	TRBJ2-3	TRBD2	.	TGTGCCAGCAGCCTTCGACTAGCGGGGGGCACAGATACGCAGTATTTT	CASSLRLAGGTDTQYF
TRBV9	TRBJ2-2	TRBD1	.	TGTGCCAGCAGCGTACCCCGGACAGGGTATAATACCGGGGAGCTGTTTTTT	CASSVPRTGYNTGELFF
TRBV6-1	TRBJ2-1	.	.	TGTGCCAGCAGCCTCGAGCCATCTAGCTCCTACAATGAGCAGTTCTTC	CASSLEPSSSYNEQFF
TRBV14	TRBJ2-3	.	.	TGTGCCAGCAGCCAAGTCGTCCGGGGGCCCTACACAGATACGCAGTATTTT	CASSQVVRGPYTDTQYF
TRBV20-1	TRBJ2-7	.	.	TGCAGTGCTAGTACTGGACGCTCCTACGAGCAGTACTTC	CSASTGRSYEQYF
TRBV7-2	TRBJ2-7	TRBD2	.	TGTGCCAGCAGCCTCGGAGCGGGGCAACTTTCCTACGAGCAGTACTTC	CASSLGAGQLSYEQYF
TRBV27	TRBJ1-5	.	.	TGTGCCAGCAGTTTTGGGGAGGGCCAGCCCCAGCATTTT	CASSFGEGQPQHF
TRBV20-1	TRBJ2-1	TRBD2	.	TGCAGTGCTAGGGGACTCTACCGGGGGGATGAGCAGTTCTTC	CSARGLYRGDEQFF
TRBV12-3/TRBV12-4	TRBJ2-5	.	.	TGTGCCAGCAGCAAGACAGTCCAAGAGACCCAGTACTTC	CASSKTVQETQYF
TRBV20-1	TRBJ2-7	TRBD2	few	TGCAGTGCCCACGGGGGGGGTTGGAACGAGCAGTACTTC	CSAHGGGWNEQYF
TRBV6-5	TRBJ1-6	.	.	TGTGCCAGCAGTTACCCCGGGACAAAGAGCTCCTATAATTCACCCCTCCACTTT	CASSYPGTKSSYNSPLHF
TRBV18	TRBJ2-3	TRBD1	.	TGTGCCAGCTCACCGCAGGACAGGGCCGGCACAGATACGCAGTATTTT	CASSPQDRAGTDTQYF
TRBV19	TRBJ2-1	.	.	TGTGCCAGTAGTATGCAGGGAAACTACAATGAGCAGTTCTTC	CASSMQGNYNEQFF
TRBV4-1	TRBJ1-5	.	.	TGCGCCAGCAGCCAACGGTTGGGAAGCAATCAGCCCCAGCATTTT	CASSQRLGSNQPQHF
TRBV7-2	TRBJ1-6	TRBD1	.	TGTGCCAGCAGCTTAGTGGAGGGGGCGAAGGGTTCACCCCTCCACTTT	CASSLVEGAKGSPLHF
TRBV7-8	TRBJ2-7	.	.	TGTGCCAGCAGCTCTTCGACACCATATAACGAGCAGTACTTC	CASSSSTPYNEQYF
TRBV9	TRBJ2-1	TRBD2	.	TGTGCCAGCAGCGCGGGGGGAGAGGCAAATGAGCAGTTCTTC	CASSAGGEANEQFF
TRBV27	TRBJ1-5	.	.	TGTGCCACCAGAAGGGGAGACGGCAATCAGCCCCAGCATTTT	CATRRGDGNQPQHF
TRBV6-1	TRBJ1-6	.	.	TGTGCCAGCAGTGAAGCGCAGGGGAGTAGTTCACCCCTCCACTTT	CASSEAQGSSSPLHF
TRBV7-9	TRBJ2-3	TRBD2	.	TGTGCCAGCAGTTTTCAAGCGGGAGTCACAGATACGCAGTATTTT	CASSFQAGVTDTQYF
TRBV4-2	TRBJ2-5	.	.	TGTGCCAGCAGCCAAGTACCCCCGGGCGAGACCCAGTACTTC	CASSQVPPGETQYF
TRBV19	TRBJ1-1	.	.	TGTGCCAGTAAGTGGGGACAAAATTCGAACACTGAAGCTTTCTTT	CASKWGQNSNTEAFF
TRBV7-9	TRBJ2-5	TRBD2	.	TGTGCCAGCAGTCCCGCGGGGGGCCCAGAGACCCAGTACTTC	CASSPAGGPETQYF
TRBV5-4	TRBJ1-2	.	.	TGTGCCAGCAGCCAGCGACAGAACTATGGCTACACCTTC	CASSQRQNYGYTF
TRBV6-1	TRBJ1-6	TRBD1	.	TGTGCCAGCAGGCAAGGGACAGGGGTCTATAATTCACCCCTCCACTTT	CASRQGTGVYNSPLHF
TRBV10-3	TRBJ2-7	TRBD1	.	TGTGCCATCAGGGGGACAGGGGGCGGTGAGCAGTACTTC	CAIRGTGGGEQYF
TRBV6-5	TRBJ1-2	.	.	TGTGCCAGCAGTAAACAGACCTACACCTTC	CASSKQTYTF
TRBV7-9	TRBJ2-7	.	once	TGTGCCAGCACCCATATCGCAGGGCCCTACGAGCAGTACTTC	CASTHIAGPYEQYF
TRBV20-1	TRBJ2-7	.	.	TGCAGTGCTAGAGATCCTGAGATCGGCGAGCAGTACTTC	CSARDPEIGEQYF
TRBV7-9	TRBJ2-1	.	.	TGTGCCAGCAGCTTGGCCCTGAGCTCCTACAATGAGCAGTTCTTC	CASSLALSSYNEQFF
TRBV27	TRBJ1-6	TRBD1	.	TGTGCCAGCGGGACAGATTCACCCCTCCACTTT	CASGTDSPLHF
TRBV27	TRBJ2-3	.	once	TGTGCCAGCAGTTCCGCGGGCGTGACAGATACGCAGTATTTT	CASSSAGVTDTQYF
TRBV6-1	TRBJ1-3	.	.	TGTGCCAGCACCCCCGAACGTGGCTTAATCCCTGGAAACACCATATATTTT	CASTPERGLIPGNTIYF
TRBV9	TRBJ1-1	.	.	TGTGCCAGCAGCGTAGAGGGAGGCGGCACTGAAGCTTTCTTT	CASSVEGGGTEAFF
TRBV14	TRBJ1-1	.	.	TGTGCCAGCAGCCCTGGAGGTGGGGGAAACACTGAAGCTTTCTTT	CASSPGGGGNTEAFF
TRBV27	TRBJ2-1	TRBD1	.	TGTGCCAGCAGTTTTGGACAGGGGGTTCGGAATGAGCAGTTCTTC	CASSFGQGVRNEQFF
TRBV2	TRBJ1-2	.	.	TGTGCCAGCAGTGGGGCAGGGGCTAACTATGGCTACACCTTC	CASSGAGANYGYTF
TRBV2	TRBJ2-7	.	.	TGTGCCAGCAGTGGGGTAGGGAGCGAGCAGTACTTC	CASSGVGSEQYF